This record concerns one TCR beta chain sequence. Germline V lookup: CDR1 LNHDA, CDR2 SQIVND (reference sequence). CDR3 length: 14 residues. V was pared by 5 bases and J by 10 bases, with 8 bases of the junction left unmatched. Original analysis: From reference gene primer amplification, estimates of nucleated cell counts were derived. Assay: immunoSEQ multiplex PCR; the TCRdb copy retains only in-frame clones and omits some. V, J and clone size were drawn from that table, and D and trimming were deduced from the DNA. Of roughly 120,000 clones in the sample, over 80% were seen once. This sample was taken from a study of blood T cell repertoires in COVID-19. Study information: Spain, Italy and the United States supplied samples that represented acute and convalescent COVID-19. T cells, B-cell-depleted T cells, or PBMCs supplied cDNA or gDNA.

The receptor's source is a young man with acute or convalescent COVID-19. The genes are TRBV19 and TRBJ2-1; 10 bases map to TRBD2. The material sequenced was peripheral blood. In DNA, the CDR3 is TGTGCCAGTAGTTATGCTAGCGGGAGAGGCGAGCAGTTCTTC. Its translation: CASSYASGRGEQFF.